The TCR beta chain under discussion was sequenced for a study of regulatory T cells in long-lasting Graves disease. Study observations and caveats: Shared public clonotypes totalled approximately 3,000 in persistent patients, compared with some 920 in new patients.

Time point of the sample: newly diagnosed GD, antithyroid drugs for less than 3 months. Isolated PBMC RNA provided the starting material for the TCR library. Blood from the periphery, approximately 9 milliliters in all, was drawn into EDTA tubes. The CDR3 is 16 amino acids. The germline CDR1 and CDR2 sequences are PRHDT and FYEKMQ (reference sequence). Relying on iRepertoire HTBI primers and Arm-PCR of CDR3 regions, the team built TCR beta libraries. As processed by the authors: Taken together, the samples had fewer than 65 TRBV and approximately 15 TRBJ segments identified. TCRdb reprocessed the multiplex PCR reads via MiXCR and lists one record per CDR3 protein. The V and J calls were not made by the authors but by TCRdb's processing. The table lists about 540,000 distinct CDR3 sequences, roughly 12% of them singletons. Concerning this clonotype itself: Its matching antigen is unknown. This may come from a read error, since a much larger clone is one base off.

Separately, the same data were catalogued under a study of T cells in Graves' hyperthyroidism and ophthalmopathy. That study adds: A model built on 13 V-J features separated ophthalmopathy from stable hyperthyroidism.

This rearrangement joins TRBV13 to TRBJ2-3; weak D call: TRBD2 (6 bases). The origin of this receptor is a young man with Graves disease. Sequencing used peripheral blood mononuclear cells (PBMCs), obtained at new diagnosis, from a patient treated with antithyroid drugs. The CDR3 protein is CTSSLLTGTPTDTQYF. The CDR3 nucleotides read TGTACCAGCAGCTTATTAACCGGGACTCCCACAGATACGCAGTATTTT.